This paragraph reports one T cell receptor (beta chain). What it recognizes is unknown. This sample is part of a study of vaccination and CD4 T cells after COVID-19. Specified treatment: roughly 10-day PBMC culture with coronavirus spike peptide pools or control peptides (ViraFEST assay). PBMC cultures, at under 2.5 million cells per well, received 9.5 to 10 IU/ml IL-2 and about 11 ug/ml peptide pools. General study points: 304 of 307 vaccine-specific clones from convalescent patients were spike mono-reactive.

The Oncomine TCR Beta short-read assay sequenced DNA from cultured CD4+ T cells. Genomic DNA from cultured CD4+ T cells was extracted. TCRdb re-derived calls from the PCR reads in MiXCR, one entry per CDR3 protein. The sample lists some 9,900 distinct CDR3 sequences; around a third were seen once. Germline lookup yields CDR1 ENHRY and CDR2 SYGVKD. This CDR3 contains 13 residues. Trimming shortened V by 10 bases and J by 1 base, and 13 bases separated the two germline ends. The chain couples TRBV10-3 to TRBJ1-1; weak D call: TRBD1 (6 bases). This TCR came from a human donor who had recovered from COVID-19. The sample here was CD4+ T cells from blood, cultured in vitro, taken after SARS-CoV-2 vaccination. The CDR3 reads CANRRGENTEAFF. CDR3 coding DNA: TGTGCCAACCGAAGGGGGGAGAACACTGAAGCTTTCTTT.